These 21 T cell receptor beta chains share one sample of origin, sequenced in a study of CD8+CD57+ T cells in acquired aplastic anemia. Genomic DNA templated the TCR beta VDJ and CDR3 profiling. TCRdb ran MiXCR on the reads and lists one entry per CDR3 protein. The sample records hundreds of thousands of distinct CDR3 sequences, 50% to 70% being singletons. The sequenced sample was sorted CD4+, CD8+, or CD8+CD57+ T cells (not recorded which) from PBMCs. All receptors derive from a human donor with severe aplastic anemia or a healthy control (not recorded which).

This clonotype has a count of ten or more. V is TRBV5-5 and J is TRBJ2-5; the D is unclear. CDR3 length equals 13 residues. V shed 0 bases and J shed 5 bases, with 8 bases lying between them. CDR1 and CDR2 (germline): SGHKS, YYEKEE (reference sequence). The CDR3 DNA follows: TGTGCCAGCAGCTTGGACCCGTGGGAGACCCAGTACTTC. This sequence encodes CASSLDPWETQYF.

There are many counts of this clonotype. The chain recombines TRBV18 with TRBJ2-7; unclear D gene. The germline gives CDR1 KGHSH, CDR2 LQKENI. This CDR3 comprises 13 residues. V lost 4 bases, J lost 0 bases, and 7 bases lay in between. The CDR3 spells CASSQDNSYEQYF. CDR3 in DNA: TGTGCCAGCTCACAAGACAACTCCTACGAGCAGTACTTC.

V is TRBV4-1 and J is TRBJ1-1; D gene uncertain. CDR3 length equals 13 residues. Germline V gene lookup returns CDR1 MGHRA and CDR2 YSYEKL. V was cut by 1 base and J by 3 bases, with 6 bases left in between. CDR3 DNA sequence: TGCGCCAGCAGCCAAGTAGACTACACTGAAGCTTTCTTT. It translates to CASSQVDYTEAFF.

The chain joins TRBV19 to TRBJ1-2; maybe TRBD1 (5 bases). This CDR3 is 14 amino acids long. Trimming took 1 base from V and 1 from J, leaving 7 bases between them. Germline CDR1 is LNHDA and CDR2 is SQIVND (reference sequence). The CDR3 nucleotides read TGTGCCAGTAGTATAGGACAGAATAACTATGGCTACACCTTC. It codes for CASSIGQNNYGYTF. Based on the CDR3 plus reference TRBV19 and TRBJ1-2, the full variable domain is DGGITQSPKYLFRKEGQNVTLSCEQNLNHDAMYWYRQDPGQGLRLIYYSQIVNDFQKGDIAEGYSVSREKKESFPLTVTSAQKNPTAFYLCASSIGQNNYGYTFGSGTRLTVV.

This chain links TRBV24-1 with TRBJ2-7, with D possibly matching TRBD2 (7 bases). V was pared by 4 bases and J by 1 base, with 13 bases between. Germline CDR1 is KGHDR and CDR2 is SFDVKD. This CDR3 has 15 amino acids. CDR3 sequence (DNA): TGTGCCACCAGTGAAAAGGGGGGACTATCCTACGAGCAGTACTTC. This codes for CATSEKGGLSYEQYF.

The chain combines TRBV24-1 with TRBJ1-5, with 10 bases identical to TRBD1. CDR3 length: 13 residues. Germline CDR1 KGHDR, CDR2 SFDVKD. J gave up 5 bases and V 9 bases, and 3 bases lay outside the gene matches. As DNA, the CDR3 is TGTGCCACCTCGGACAGGGGGGATCAGCCCCAGCATTTT. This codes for CATSDRGDQPQHF.

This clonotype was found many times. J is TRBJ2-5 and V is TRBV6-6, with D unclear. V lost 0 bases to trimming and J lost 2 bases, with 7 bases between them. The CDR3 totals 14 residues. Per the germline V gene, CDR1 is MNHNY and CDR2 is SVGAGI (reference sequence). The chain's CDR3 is CASSYSLLQETQYF. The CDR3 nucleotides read TGTGCCAGCAGTTACTCGTTACTACAAGAGACCCAGTACTTC.

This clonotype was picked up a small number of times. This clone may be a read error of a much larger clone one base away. DNA of the CDR3: TGTGCCAACAGCTCACAGGGGGCGGACTATGGCTACACCTTC. Protein: CANSSQGADYGYTF. The chain carries TRBV11-2 and TRBJ1-2; TRBD1 aligns across 9 bases. The germline gives CDR1 SGHAT, CDR2 FQNNGV. The CDR3 is 14 amino acids.

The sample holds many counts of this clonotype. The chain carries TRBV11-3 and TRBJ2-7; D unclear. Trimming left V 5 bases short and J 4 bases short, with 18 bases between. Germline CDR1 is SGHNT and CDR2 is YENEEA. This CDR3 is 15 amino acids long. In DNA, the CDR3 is TGTGCCAGCAGCCTACGATCCGATGAAATTTACGAGCAGTACTTC. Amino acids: CASSLRSDEIYEQYF.

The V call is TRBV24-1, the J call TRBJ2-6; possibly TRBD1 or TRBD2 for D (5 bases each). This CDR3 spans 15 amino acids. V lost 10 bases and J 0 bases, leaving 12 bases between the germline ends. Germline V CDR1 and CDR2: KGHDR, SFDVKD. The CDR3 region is CATTGSASGANVLTF. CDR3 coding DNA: TGTGCCACTACAGGTAGCGCCTCTGGGGCCAACGTCCTGACTTTC.

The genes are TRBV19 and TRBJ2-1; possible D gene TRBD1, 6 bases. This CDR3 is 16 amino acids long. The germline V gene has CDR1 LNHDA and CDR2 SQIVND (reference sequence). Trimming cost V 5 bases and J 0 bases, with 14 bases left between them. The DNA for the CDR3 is TGTGCCAGTAGTCCGCGACAGGCAAGCTCCTACAATGAGCAGTTCTTC. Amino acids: CASSPRQASSYNEQFF.

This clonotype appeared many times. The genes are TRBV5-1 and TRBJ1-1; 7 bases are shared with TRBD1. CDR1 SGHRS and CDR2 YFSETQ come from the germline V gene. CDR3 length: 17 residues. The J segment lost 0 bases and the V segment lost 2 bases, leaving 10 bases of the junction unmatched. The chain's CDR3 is CASSFTAGGVMNTEAFF. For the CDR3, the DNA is TGCGCCAGCAGCTTTACGGCAGGGGGGGTTATGAACACTGAAGCTTTCTTT.

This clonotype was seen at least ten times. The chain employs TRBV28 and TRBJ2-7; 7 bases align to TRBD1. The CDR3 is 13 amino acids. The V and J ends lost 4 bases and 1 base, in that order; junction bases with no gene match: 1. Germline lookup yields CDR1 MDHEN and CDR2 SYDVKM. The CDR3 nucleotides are TGTGCCAGCAGTTGGGACAGTTCCTACGAGCAGTACTTC. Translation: CASSWDSSYEQYF.

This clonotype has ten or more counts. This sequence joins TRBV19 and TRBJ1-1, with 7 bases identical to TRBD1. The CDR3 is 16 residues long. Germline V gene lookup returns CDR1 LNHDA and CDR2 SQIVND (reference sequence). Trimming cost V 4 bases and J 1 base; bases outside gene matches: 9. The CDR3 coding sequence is TGTGCCAGTAGTAAGATTGGTCGGACAGGGAACACTGAAGCTTTCTTT. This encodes CASSKIGRTGNTEAFF.

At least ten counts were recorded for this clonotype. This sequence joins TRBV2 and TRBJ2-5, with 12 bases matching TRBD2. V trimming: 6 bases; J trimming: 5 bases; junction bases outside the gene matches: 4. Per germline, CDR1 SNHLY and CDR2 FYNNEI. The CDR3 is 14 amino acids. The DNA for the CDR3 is TGTGCCAGCAGCGCCGGGACTAGCGGGGAGACCCAGTACTTC. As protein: CASSAGTSGETQYF. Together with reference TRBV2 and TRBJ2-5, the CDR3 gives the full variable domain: EPEVTQTPSHQVTQMGQEVILRCVPISNHLYFYWYRQILGQKVEFLVSFYNNEISEKSEIFDDQFSVERPDGSNFTLKIRSTKLEDSAMYFCASSAGTSGETQYFGPGTRLLVL.

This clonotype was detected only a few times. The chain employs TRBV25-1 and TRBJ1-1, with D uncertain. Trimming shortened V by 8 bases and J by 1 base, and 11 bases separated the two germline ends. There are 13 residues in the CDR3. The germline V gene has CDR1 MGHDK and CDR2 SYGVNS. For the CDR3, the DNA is TGTGCCAGCCAAGTAAATGCGAACACTGAAGCTTTCTTT. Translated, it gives CASQVNANTEAFF.

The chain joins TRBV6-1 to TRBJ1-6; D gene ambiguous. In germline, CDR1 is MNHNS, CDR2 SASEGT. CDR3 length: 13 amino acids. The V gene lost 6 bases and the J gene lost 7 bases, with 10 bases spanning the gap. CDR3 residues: CASRIAGNSPLHF. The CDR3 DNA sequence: TGTGCCAGCAGAATAGCCGGGAATTCACCCCTCCACTTT.

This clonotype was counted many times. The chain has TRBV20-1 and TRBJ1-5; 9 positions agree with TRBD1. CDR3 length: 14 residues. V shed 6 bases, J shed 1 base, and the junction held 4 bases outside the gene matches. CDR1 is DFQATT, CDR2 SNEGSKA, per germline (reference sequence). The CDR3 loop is CSAKQGASNQPQHF. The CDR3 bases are TGCAGTGCGAAACAGGGGGCAAGCAATCAGCCCCAGCATTTT.

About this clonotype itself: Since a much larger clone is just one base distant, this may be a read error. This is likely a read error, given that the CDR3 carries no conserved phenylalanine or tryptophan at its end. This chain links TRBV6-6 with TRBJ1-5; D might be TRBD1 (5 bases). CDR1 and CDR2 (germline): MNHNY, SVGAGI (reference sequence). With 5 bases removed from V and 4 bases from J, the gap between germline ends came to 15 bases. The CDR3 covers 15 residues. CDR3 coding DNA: TGTGCCAGCAGTCCTGGAGACAGAGGAAATCAGCCCCAGCATTCT. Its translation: CASSPGDRGNQPQHS.

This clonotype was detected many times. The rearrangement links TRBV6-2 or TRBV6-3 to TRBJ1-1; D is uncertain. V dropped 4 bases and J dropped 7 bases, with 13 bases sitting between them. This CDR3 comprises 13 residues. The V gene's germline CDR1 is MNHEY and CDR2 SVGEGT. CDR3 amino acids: CASSFEVPGEAFF. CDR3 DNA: TGTGCCAGCAGTTTTGAGGTCCCCGGTGAAGCTTTCTTT.

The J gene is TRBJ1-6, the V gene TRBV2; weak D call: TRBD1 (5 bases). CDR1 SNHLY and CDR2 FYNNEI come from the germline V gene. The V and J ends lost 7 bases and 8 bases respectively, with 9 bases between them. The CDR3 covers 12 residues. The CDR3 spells CASTGGDSPLHF. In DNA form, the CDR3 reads TGTGCCAGCACGGGGGGGGATTCACCCCTCCACTTT.